The 14 T cell receptor beta chains in this list originate from one sample, sequenced in a study of response to subunit inactivated influenza vaccine. One entry per CDR3 protein results from TCRdb running MiXCR on the RT-PCR reads. The repertoire holds 700,000 to 800,000 distinct CDR3 sequences, with around a sixth as singletons. The sequences come from PBMCs from blood, collected 4 to 6 days after vaccination. All receptors derive from a man aged 50 to 59 who received an inactivated influenza vaccine.

This chain's CDR3 is CASSQVGRKANYGYTF. For the CDR3, the DNA is TGCGCCAGCAGCCAAGTTGGCCGTAAAGCTAACTATGGCTACACCTTC. The chain uses TRBV4-1 and TRBJ1-2; D gene uncertain. Trimming removed 1 base at V and 0 bases at J, with 12 bases between. CDR1 MGHRA and CDR2 YSYEKL come from the germline V gene. The CDR3 has 16 amino acids.

In its sample, this clonotype was seen many times. The chain recombines TRBV28 with TRBJ1-1, with unresolved D. This CDR3 contains 15 residues. V lost 1 base, J lost 8 bases, and 17 bases lay in between. The germline gives CDR1 MDHEN, CDR2 SYDVKM. CDR3 in amino acids: CASSLSTRMVGEAFF. The CDR3 DNA is TGTGCCAGCAGTTTATCAACCCGAATGGTGGGCGAAGCTTTCTTT. The complete variable domain, with remaining parts taken from reference TRBV28 and TRBJ1-1, reads DVKVTQSSRYLVKRTGEKVFLECVQDMDHENMFWYRQDPGLGLRLIYFSYDVKMKEKGDIPEGYSVSREKKERFSLILESASTNQTSMYLCASSLSTRMVGEAFFGQGTRLTVV.

The genes are TRBV5-1 and TRBJ2-5; unclear D gene. CDR3 length equals 15 residues. Germline CDR1 and CDR2: SGHRS and YFSETQ. Trimming shortened V by 5 bases and J by 0 bases, and 14 bases separated the two germline ends. CDR3 DNA sequence: TGCGCCAGCAGGTCAAGACCACTGTACCAAGAGACCCAGTACTTC. The encoded protein is CASRSRPLYQETQYF.

This sequence joins TRBV28 and TRBJ1-5; 11 bases fit TRBD1. J lost 7 bases, V lost 2 bases, and 10 bases had no gene match. The CDR3 totals 17 residues. In germline, CDR1 is MDHEN, CDR2 SYDVKM. The CDR3 loop is CASSLERDRGFGQPQHF. CDR3 nucleotides: TGTGCCAGCAGTTTAGAGCGGGACAGGGGGTTTGGGCAGCCCCAGCATTTT. Filled out from reference TRBV28 and TRBJ1-5, the complete variable domain reads DVKVTQSSRYLVKRTGEKVFLECVQDMDHENMFWYRQDPGLGLRLIYFSYDVKMKEKGDIPEGYSVSREKKERFSLILESASTNQTSMYLCASSLERDRGFGQPQHFGDGTRLSIL.

The chain carries TRBV3-1 and TRBJ2-5; the D is unclear. Germline values: CDR1 LGHDT, CDR2 YNNKEL (reference sequence). Deletions cut 0 bases from V and 0 bases from J, with 11 bases between. This CDR3 has 16 amino acids. In DNA, the CDR3 is TGTGCCAGCAGCCAAGACGGAAGAGAGTACCAAGAGACCCAGTACTTC. This translates into CASSQDGREYQETQYF.

This clonotype has more than one count but fewer than ten. The V call is TRBV9, the J call TRBJ2-1; D is perhaps TRBD2 (6 bases). CDR1 is SGDLS and CDR2 is YYNGEE in the germline V gene. Between the trimmed V and J ends, which lost 4 bases and 14 bases, there was a span of 22 bases. The CDR3 runs 14 residues. DNA of the CDR3: TGTGCCAGCAGCCCAGCTCCCGGGACTTCACGCGAGTTCTTC. Protein sequence: CASSPAPGTSREFF.

The V gene is TRBV7-6, the J gene TRBJ2-2; D not certain. CDR3 length: 15 amino acids. V lost 3 bases, J lost 6 bases, and 14 bases lay in between. Looked up from germline, CDR1 is SGHVS and CDR2 is FNYEAQ. CDR3 amino acids: CASSLGRGGAGELFF. The CDR3 coding sequence is TGTGCCAGCAGCTTGGGCCGAGGTGGGGCCGGGGAGCTGTTTTTT.

The V and J genes are TRBV25-1 and TRBJ1-2; no definite D call. Germline loops: CDR1 MGHDK, CDR2 SYGVNS. The CDR3 totals 13 residues. The V gene lost 1 base and the J gene lost 2 bases, with 5 bases spanning the gap. CDR3: CASSEWKNYGYTF. The CDR3 bases are TGTGCCAGCAGTGAATGGAAAAACTATGGCTACACCTTC.

The rearrangement links TRBV5-1 to TRBJ2-3, with D possibly TRBD2 on 6 matching bases. Germline CDR1 and CDR2: SGHRS and YFSETQ. CDR3 length: 15 residues. Trimming took off 2 bases at V and 0 bases at J, with 10 bases between the two ends. This CDR3 is CASSFRLDSTDTQYF. CDR3 DNA sequence: TGCGCCAGCAGCTTCAGACTAGATAGCACAGATACGCAGTATTTT.

The chain has TRBV5-1 and TRBJ2-3; TRBD2 aligns across 9 bases. Germline CDR1 and CDR2: SGHRS and YFSETQ. The CDR3 totals 19 residues. The junction had 14 bases not matched to a gene; V was cut back by 0 bases and J by 3 bases. CDR3 DNA sequence: TGCGCCAGCAGCTTGGTTACCGAGATAAGCGGGGGGTGGACAGATACGCAGTATTTT. Its protein is CASSLVTEISGGWTDTQYF.

The chain uses TRBV5-1 and TRBJ1-6; a possible D gene is TRBD1 (6 bases). The length of the CDR3 is 15 residues. Trimming shortened V by 0 bases and J by 9 bases, and 13 bases separated the two germline ends. Per the germline V gene, CDR1 is SGHRS and CDR2 is YFSETQ. CDR3 protein: CASSLAAGGGSPLHF. CDR3 bases: TGCGCCAGCAGCTTGGCCGCGGGGGGCGGTTCACCCCTCCACTTT.

The chain carries TRBV5-6 and TRBJ2-1; no reliable D call. Between the trimmed V and J ends, which lost 6 bases and 1 base, there was a span of 8 bases. The CDR3 sequence is 13 residues long. Germline V CDR1 and CDR2: SGHDT, YYEEEE. The CDR3 loop reads CASTLGSYNEQFF. CDR3 DNA sequence: TGTGCCAGCACCCTCGGGTCCTACAATGAGCAGTTCTTC.

This clonotype was picked up a small number of times. The CDR3 DNA sequence: TGTGCCAGCAGCGATACTAGCGGGAATCGCCAATACAATGAGCAGTTCTTC. This gives the protein CASSDTSGNRQYNEQFF. This sequence joins TRBV7-9 and TRBJ2-1, with 10 bases lining up with TRBD2. V trimming: 5 bases; J trimming: 4 bases; junction bases outside the gene matches: 11. Germline assignment: CDR1 SEHNR and CDR2 FQNEAQ (reference sequence). The CDR3 extends over 17 amino acids.

This clonotype has at least ten counts. This chain joins TRBV24-1 and TRBJ2-1; 9 nucleotides line up with TRBD2. The CDR3 spans 19 residues. V was pared by 4 bases and J by 0 bases, with 12 bases of the junction left unmatched. The germline V gene encodes CDR1 KGHDR and CDR2 SFDVKD. DNA for the CDR3: TGTGCCACCAGTGAATTCCCGGGACTAGCTTCCGTCTCCTACAATGAGCAGTTCTTC. Its translation: CATSEFPGLASVSYNEQFF.